What follows describes a single T cell receptor beta chain. The PCR made use of 60 Vbeta and 13 Jbeta primers. TCRdb keeps only in-frame clones here, not all; method: immunoSEQ multiplex PCR. This sample's table has 40,000 or so clones. This record belongs to a study of cytomegalovirus exposure and HLA in healthy donors. This CDR3 region has 12 residues. V lost 4 bases, J lost 7 bases, and 7 bases lay in between. The germline V gene encodes CDR1 SNHLY and CDR2 FYNNEI. The clonotype was recovered from a man between 25 and 39 years old in good health and CMV-seronegative. This sequence joins TRBV2 and TRBJ2-2; no firm D call. Sequences were obtained from PBMCs. The CDR3 sequence is CASSVRGGELFF. The CDR3 DNA follows: TGTGCCAGCAGTGTTCGAGGCGGGGAGCTGTTTTTT.